This TCR beta chain comes out of a study of cytomegalovirus exposure and HLA in healthy donors. Study details: A subsequent analysis reported that the roughly 120 validation repertoires were produced on the same platform that had also been used for the approximately 700 first-cohort repertoires. Points from the study as a whole: It was reportedly the case that the classifier diagnosed cytomegalovirus status with high specificity and sensitivity. Associated with cytomegalovirus, according to the listing, were 170 or so TCR beta chains. Researchers reported that a few CMV-associated chains were confirmed in vitro as CMV antigen-specific.

Germline V CDR1 and CDR2: MNHNS, SASEGT. The CDR3 sequence is 15 residues long. V was shortened by 8 bases and J by 0 bases, with 14 bases between the two germline ends. With respect to this clone: What it binds is unknown.

Profiling relied on immunoSEQ multiplex PCR, and the TCRdb table lists in-frame clones only, not all of them. The profile shows some 110,000 clones, 86% of them singletons. The chain carries TRBV6-1 and TRBJ1-3; no definite D call. This clonotype originated in a woman between 18 and 29 years old in good health and CMV-seropositive. The sequenced sample was PBMCs. The DNA for the CDR3 is TGTGCCAGCCTTTCGACACCTCTCTCTGGAAACACCATATATTTT. Translation: CASLSTPLSGNTIYF.